The clone carrying this T cell receptor beta chain was observed many times. Its antigen remains unidentified. V shed 6 bases and J shed 8 bases, with 18 bases lying between them. The germline V gene has CDR1 SGHAT and CDR2 FQNNGV. The CDR3 extends over 14 amino acids. The sample comes from a study of T-cell memory formation after mild COVID-19. Each CDR3 protein gets one entry after TCRdb re-called the 5' RACE reads with MiXCR. The sample includes 90,000 to 130,000 distinct CDR3 sequences, 15% to 20% of them seen just once. Notes on the study in general: SARS-CoV-2 specificity was not confirmed for second-wave clones peaking on day 37. Some clones that responded were present in memory (sampled pre-infection), which suggests cross-reactive memory joined. Researchers report contracting CD4+ clones mostly in CM and EM, with CD8+ clones in EMRA.

The rearrangement links TRBV11-2 to TRBJ2-3; tentatively, D is TRBD2 (7 bases). The receptor's source is a man aged 18 to 30 who had mild COVID-19 (a few samples of this study predate the infection). Cell type and time point are not known. Sequenced input: PBMCs or a T cell subset sorted from them (not recorded which). The CDR3 DNA sequence: TGTGCCAGCAGTTCCGGGGGGCCGGGTCCTACGCAGTATTTT. Protein product: CASSSGGPGPTQYF.